This T cell receptor beta chain was obtained from a study of cytomegalovirus exposure and HLA in healthy donors. General observations from the study: Presence/absence analysis assumed near-uniform sequencing depth across donors.

A note on this clone: Its target is not known.

A multiplex PCR was run with 60 Vbeta primers and 13 Jbeta primers. In the authors' workflow: Later, an analysis found approximately 80 million unique TCR beta chains, and roughly 10 million of these were shared. The method was immunoSEQ multiplex PCR; TCRdb's version includes in-frame clones alone and lacks a portion of them. That table furnishes V, J and clone size, whereas the DNA furnished D and trimming. Of about 110,000 clones in the sample, approximately 82% were seen once. CDR1 and CDR2 from the germline V gene are LGHNA and YSLEER. The CDR3 sequence is 15 residues long. The sample comprised PBMCs. The chain joins TRBV4-3 to TRBJ2-5; 7 nucleotides line up with TRBD1. Near its end, the DNA agrees better with TRBJ2-7, so the J call may be wrong. The receptor's source is a man aged 25 to 40 in good health and CMV-seropositive. CDR3 in DNA: TGCGCCAGCAGCCAAGCGGACAGGTTCCCCTACGAGCAGTACTTC. Its protein product is CASSQADRFPYEQYF.